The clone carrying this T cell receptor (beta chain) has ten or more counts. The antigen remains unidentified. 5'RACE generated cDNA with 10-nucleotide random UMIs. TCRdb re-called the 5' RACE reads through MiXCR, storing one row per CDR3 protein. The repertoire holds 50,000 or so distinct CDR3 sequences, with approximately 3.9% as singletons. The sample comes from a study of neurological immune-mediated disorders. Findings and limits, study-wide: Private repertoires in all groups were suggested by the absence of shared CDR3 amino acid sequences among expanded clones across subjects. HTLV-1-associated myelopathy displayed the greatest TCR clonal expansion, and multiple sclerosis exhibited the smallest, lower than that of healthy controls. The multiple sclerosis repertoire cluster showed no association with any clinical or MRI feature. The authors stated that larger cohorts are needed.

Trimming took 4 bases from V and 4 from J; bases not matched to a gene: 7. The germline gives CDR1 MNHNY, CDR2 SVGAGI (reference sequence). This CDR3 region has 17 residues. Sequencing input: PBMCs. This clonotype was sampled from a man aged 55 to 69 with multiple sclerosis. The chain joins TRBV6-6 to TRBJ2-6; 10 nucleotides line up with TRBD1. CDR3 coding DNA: TGTGCCAGCAGTTCACCGGGACAGGGGTCCGGGGCCAACGTCCTGACTTTC. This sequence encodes CASSSPGQGSGANVLTF.